This T cell receptor beta chain emerged from a study of blood T cells in healthy people across ages. Findings and caveats of the study: Roughly linearly, TCR beta diversity per million T cells fell as age increased.

For the second PCR, which ran for 7 to 11 cycles, a sample-barcoded 5' primer and a J-beta primer mix were used. A template-switch adaptor with 12 random nucleotides tagged each cDNA molecule. TCRdb ran MiXCR on the 5' RACE reads and lists one entry per CDR3 protein. The profile shows some 900,000 distinct CDR3 sequences, about 48% of them singletons. Regarding this clonotype: Antigen: not known.

The source is a man aged 30 to 45 in good health. The sample consisted of blood.

The CDR3 is CASSLGRGTNEQFF. The CDR3, as DNA: TGTGCCAGCAGCTTAGGAAGGGGTACCAATGAGCAGTTCTTC. The chain has TRBV7-9 and TRBJ2-1; D possibly corresponds to TRBD1 (5 bases). CDR1 and CDR2 (germline): SEHNR, FQNEAQ (reference sequence). The ends were cut back, 1 base at V and 6 bases at J, with 10 bases in the middle. The CDR3 is made up of 14 amino acids.